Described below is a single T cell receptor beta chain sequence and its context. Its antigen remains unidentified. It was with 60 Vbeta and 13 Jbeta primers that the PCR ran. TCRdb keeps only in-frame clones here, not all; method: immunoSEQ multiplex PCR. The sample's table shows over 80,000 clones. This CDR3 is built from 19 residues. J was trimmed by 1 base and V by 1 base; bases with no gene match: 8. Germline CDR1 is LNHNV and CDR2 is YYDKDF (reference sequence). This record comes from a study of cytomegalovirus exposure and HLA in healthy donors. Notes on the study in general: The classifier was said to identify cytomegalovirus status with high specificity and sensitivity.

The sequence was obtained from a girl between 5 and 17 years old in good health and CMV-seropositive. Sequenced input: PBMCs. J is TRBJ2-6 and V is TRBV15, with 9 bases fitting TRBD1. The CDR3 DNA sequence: TGTGCCACCAGCAGAGGACCCGGGACAGGGATATCTGGGGCCAACGTCCTGACTTTC. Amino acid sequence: CATSRGPGTGISGANVLTF.